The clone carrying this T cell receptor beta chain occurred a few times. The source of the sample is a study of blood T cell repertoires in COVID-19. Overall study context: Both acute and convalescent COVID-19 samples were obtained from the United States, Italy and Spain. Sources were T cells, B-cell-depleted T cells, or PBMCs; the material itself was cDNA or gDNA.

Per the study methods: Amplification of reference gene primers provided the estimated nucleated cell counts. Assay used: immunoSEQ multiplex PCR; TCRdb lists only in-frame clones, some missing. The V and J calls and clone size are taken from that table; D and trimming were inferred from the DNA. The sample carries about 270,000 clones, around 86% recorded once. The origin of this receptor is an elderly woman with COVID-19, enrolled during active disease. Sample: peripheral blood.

CDR3 DNA sequence: TGCGCCAGCAGCTCCGAGAGCACAGATACGCAGTATTTT. This codes for CASSSESTDTQYF. The chain carries TRBV5-1 and TRBJ2-3; D is ambiguous. The V gene's germline CDR1 is SGHRS and CDR2 YFSETQ. Trimming removed 3 bases at V and 0 bases at J, with 5 bases between. The CDR3 totals 13 residues.